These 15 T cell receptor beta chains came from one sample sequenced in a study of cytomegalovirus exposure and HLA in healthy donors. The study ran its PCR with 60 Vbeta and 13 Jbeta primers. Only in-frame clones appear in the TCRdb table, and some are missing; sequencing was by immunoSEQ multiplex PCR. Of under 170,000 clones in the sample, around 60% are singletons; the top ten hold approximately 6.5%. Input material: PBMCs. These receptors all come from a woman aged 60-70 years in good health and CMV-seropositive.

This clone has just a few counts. The CDR3 here is CASSLGGQGIDTQYF. The CDR3, as DNA: TGTGCCAGCAGCTTGGGGGGACAGGGGATAGATACGCAGTATTTT. The rearrangement uses TRBV5-6 and TRBJ2-3; 10 bases map to TRBD1. This CDR3 comprises 15 residues. Trimming cost V 0 bases and J 5 bases; bases outside gene matches: 3. Germline assignment: CDR1 SGHDT and CDR2 YYEEEE.

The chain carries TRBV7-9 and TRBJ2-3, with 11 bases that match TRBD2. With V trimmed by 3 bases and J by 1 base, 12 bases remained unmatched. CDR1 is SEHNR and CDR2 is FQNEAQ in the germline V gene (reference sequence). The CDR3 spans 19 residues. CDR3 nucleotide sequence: TGTGCCAGCAGCTTTGGGCTAGCGGGAGGATTTCTAGGCACAGATACGCAGTATTTT. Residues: CASSFGLAGGFLGTDTQYF. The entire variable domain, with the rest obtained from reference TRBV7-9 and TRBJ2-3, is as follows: DTGVSQNPRHKITKRGQNVTFRCDPISEHNRLYWYRQTLGQGPEFLTYFQNEAQLEKSRLLSDRFSAERPKGSFSTLEIQRTEQGDSAMYLCASSFGLAGGFLGTDTQYFGPGTRLTVL.

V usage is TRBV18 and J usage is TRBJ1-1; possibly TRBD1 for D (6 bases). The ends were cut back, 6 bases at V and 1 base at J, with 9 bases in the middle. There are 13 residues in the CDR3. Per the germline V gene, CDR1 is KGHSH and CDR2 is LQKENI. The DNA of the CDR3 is TGTGCCAGCTCGGGGGCGTGGAACACTGAAGCTTTCTTT. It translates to CASSGAWNTEAFF. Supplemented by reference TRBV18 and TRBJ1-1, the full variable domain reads NAGVMQNPRHLVRRRGQEARLRCSPMKGHSHVYWYRQLPEEGLKFMVYLQKENIIDESGMPKERFSAEFPKEGPSILRIQQVVRGDSAAYFCASSGAWNTEAFFGQGTRLTVV.

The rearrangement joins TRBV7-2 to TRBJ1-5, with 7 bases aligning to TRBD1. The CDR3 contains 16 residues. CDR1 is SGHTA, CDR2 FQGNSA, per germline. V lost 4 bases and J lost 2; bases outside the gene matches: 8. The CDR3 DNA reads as TGTGCCAGCAGCTCCGGGACAGCTGACGGCAATCAGCCCCAGCATTTT. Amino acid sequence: CASSSGTADGNQPQHF.

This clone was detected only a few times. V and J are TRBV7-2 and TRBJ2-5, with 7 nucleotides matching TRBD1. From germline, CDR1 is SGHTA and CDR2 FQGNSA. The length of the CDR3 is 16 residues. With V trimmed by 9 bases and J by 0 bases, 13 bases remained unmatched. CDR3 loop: CASSTSGTEYQETQYF. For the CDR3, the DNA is TGTGCCAGTTCTACCTCCGGGACAGAGTACCAAGAGACCCAGTACTTC.

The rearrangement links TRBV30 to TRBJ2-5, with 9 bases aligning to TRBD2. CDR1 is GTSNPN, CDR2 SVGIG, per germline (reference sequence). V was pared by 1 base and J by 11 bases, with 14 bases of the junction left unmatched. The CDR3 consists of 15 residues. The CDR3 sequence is CAWSGALAGFGEQYF. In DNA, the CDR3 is TGTGCCTGGAGTGGGGCGCTAGCGGGATTTGGGGAGCAGTACTTC.

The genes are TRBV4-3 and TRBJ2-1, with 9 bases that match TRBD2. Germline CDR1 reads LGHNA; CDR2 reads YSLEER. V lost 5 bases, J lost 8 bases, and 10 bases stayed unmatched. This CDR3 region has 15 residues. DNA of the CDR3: TGCGCCAGCAGCTCGGGACTAGCTCCCGGCGATGAGCAGTTCTTC. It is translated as CASSSGLAPGDEQFF.

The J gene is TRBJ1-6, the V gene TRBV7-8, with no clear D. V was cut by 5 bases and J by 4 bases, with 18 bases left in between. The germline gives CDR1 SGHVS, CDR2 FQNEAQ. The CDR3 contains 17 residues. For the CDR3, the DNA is TGTGCCAGCAGCATTTTCGCGAATTCCAAATATAATTCACCCCTCCACTTT. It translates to CASSIFANSKYNSPLHF.

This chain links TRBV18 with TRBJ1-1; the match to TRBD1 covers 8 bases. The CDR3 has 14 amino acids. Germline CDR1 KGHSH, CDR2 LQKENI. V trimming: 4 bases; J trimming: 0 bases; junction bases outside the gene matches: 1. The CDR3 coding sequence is TGTGCCAGCTCACGGGACAGGATGAACACTGAAGCTTTCTTT. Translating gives CASSRDRMNTEAFF.

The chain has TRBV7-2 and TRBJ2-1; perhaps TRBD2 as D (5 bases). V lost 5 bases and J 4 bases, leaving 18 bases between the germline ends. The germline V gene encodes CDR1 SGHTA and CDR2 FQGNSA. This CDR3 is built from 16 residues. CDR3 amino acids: CASSPGGVDIYNEQFF. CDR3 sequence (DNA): TGTGCCAGCAGCCCAGGAGGCGTCGACATATACAATGAGCAGTTCTTC.

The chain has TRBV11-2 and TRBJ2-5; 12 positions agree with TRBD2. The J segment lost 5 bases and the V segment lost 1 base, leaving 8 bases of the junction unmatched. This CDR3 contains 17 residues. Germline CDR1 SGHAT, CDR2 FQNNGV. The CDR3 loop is CASSLVRTSGAGETQYF. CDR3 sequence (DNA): TGTGCCAGCAGCTTAGTCAGGACTAGCGGGGCGGGGGAGACCCAGTACTTC.

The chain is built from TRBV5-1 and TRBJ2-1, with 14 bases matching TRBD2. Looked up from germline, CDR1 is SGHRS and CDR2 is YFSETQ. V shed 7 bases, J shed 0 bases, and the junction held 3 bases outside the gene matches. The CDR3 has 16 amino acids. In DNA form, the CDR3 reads TGCGCCAGCGGGGGGACTAGCGGGAGCTCCTACAATGAGCAGTTCTTC. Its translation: CASGGTSGSSYNEQFF.

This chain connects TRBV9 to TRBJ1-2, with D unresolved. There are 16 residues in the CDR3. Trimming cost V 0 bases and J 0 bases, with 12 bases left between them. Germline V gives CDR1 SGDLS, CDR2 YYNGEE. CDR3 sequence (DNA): TGTGCCAGCAGCGTAGGTAGCTTACCGTCTAACTATGGCTACACCTTC. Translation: CASSVGSLPSNYGYTF.

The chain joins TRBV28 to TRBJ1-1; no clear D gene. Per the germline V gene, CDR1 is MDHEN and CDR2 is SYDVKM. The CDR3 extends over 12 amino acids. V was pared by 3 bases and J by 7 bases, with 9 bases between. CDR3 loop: CASSFVAREAFF. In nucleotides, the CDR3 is TGTGCCAGCAGTTTCGTCGCGCGTGAAGCTTTCTTT.

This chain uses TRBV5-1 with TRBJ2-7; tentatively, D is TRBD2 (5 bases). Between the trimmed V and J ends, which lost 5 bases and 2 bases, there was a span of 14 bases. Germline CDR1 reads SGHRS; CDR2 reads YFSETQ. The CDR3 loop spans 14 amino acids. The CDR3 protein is CASRTALGAYEQYF. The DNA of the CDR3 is TGCGCCAGCAGGACCGCACTGGGAGCCTACGAGCAGTACTTC.